A single sample is the source of the 4 T cell receptor beta chains below, sequenced in a study of response to subunit inactivated influenza vaccine. TCRdb independently ran MiXCR on the RT-PCR reads; one entry per CDR3 protein. The sample lists roughly 630,000 distinct CDR3 sequences, approximately 15% occurring once. This sample comprised PBMCs from blood, obtained around two weeks before vaccination. Receptor source: a man in his fifties who received an inactivated influenza vaccine.

By sample fraction, this clonotype is medium-sized. This rearrangement joins TRBV4-2 to TRBJ2-5; TRBD1 aligns across 11 bases. The CDR3 runs to 16 residues. From germline, CDR1 is LGHNA and CDR2 YNFKEQ. Losses at the gene ends were 4 bases for V and 2 bases for J; bases not matched to a gene: 6. In nucleotides, the CDR3 is TGTGCCAGCAGCCTCGGGACAGGGGGACCACAAGAGACCCAGTACTTC. Translation: CASSLGTGGPQETQYF.

The gene calls are TRBV7-2 and TRBJ1-5; the D is unclear. The germline V gene encodes CDR1 SGHTA and CDR2 FQGNSA. The CDR3 sequence is 15 residues long. The V gene lost 5 bases and the J gene lost 4 bases, with 15 bases spanning the gap. Here the CDR3 reads CASSHGLGWNQPQHF. In DNA, the CDR3 is TGTGCCAGCAGCCACGGACTTGGTTGGAATCAGCCCCAGCATTTT.

This clonotype came up a few times. This rearrangement joins TRBV2 to TRBJ1-6; D may be TRBD1 (5 bases). Germline CDR1 and CDR2: SNHLY and FYNNEI. The V and J ends lost 6 bases and 4 bases respectively, with 19 bases between them. This CDR3 spans 17 amino acids. As DNA, the CDR3 is TGTGCCAGCAGCGCGATGGCAGGGACGCTGTATAATTCACCCCTCCACTTT. It encodes CASSAMAGTLYNSPLHF.

In this sample, this clonotype turned up once. The V gene is TRBV29-1, the J gene TRBJ2-1; 7 nucleotides match TRBD2. Trimming took 6 bases from V and 6 from J; bases not matched to a gene: 8. This CDR3 comprises 13 residues. The germline gives CDR1 SQVTM, CDR2 ANQGSEA. The CDR3 spells CSVMRGSSNEQFF. CDR3 DNA: TGCAGCGTGATGCGGGGGTCTTCCAATGAGCAGTTCTTC.